This TCR beta chain is from a study of blood T cell repertoires in COVID-19. V was shortened by 6 bases and J by 5 bases, with 18 bases between the two germline ends. Germline lookup yields CDR1 MNHEY and CDR2 SVGEGT. This CDR3 is built from 15 residues. The repertoire was sequenced with immunoSEQ multiplex PCR; TCRdb's copy has only in-frame clones and lacks some. The table shows 35,000 to 40,000 clones, with roughly 90% occurring only once. The TCR was taken from a man in his sixties or seventies with acute or convalescent COVID-19. The V and J genes are TRBV6-2 or TRBV6-3 and TRBJ2-3; D perhaps matches TRBD2 (7 bases). The specimen sequenced was peripheral blood. The CDR3 spells CASSLMAGEGDTQYF. The CDR3 nucleotides are TGTGCCAGCAGCTTAATGGCAGGGGAGGGAGATACGCAGTATTTT.